This is a list of T cell receptor beta chains from one sample in a study of regulatory T cells in long-lasting Graves disease. TCRdb analysed the multiplex PCR reads with MiXCR anew, one entry per CDR3 protein. Of hundreds of thousands of distinct CDR3 sequences listed, around 17% are singletons. These same data were also listed under a study on T cells in Graves' hyperthyroidism and ophthalmopathy.

The source was peripheral blood mononuclear cells (PBMCs), collected at new diagnosis, from a patient treated with antithyroid drugs. These receptors were taken from a woman between 25 and 40 years old with Graves disease. Both conserved end residues are part of each CDR3. The D gene is left open where the match is weak. Rows may omit the clone size; those that give it use once, few, many or a size class.

size	V	D	J	CDR3	DNA
few	TRBV3-1	-	TRBJ2-7	CASSQDWRYEQYF	TGTGCCAGCAGCCAGGACTGGCGCTACGAGCAGTACTTC
-	TRBV9	-	TRBJ2-1	CASSVEMGPRKNEQFF	TGTGCCAGCAGCGTAGAAATGGGGCCCCGAAAGAATGAGCAGTTCTTC
few	TRBV4-1	-	TRBJ2-5	CASSQGIAVLWGETQYF	TGTGCCAGCAGCCAAGGAATAGCGGTCCTATGGGGAGAGACCCAGTACTTC
few	TRBV29-1	TRBD1	TRBJ2-5	CSGVDRDYAGLVDETQYF	TGCAGCGGGGTAGACAGGGATTATGCAGGACTGGTGGATGAGACCCAGTACTTC
many	TRBV20-1	TRBD2	TRBJ2-3	CSAPRTGRSTDTQYF	TGCAGTGCTCCCAGGACCGGGAGGAGCACAGATACGCAGTATTTT
-	TRBV6-1	-	TRBJ1-3	CASSRDLNSGNTIYF	TGTGCCAGCAGCCGAGACTTAAACTCTGGAAACACCATATATTTT
many	TRBV9	-	TRBJ1-1	CASSVNTNTEAFF	TGTGCCAGCAGCGTAAACACGAACACTGAAGCTTTCTTT
few	TRBV7-9	-	TRBJ2-7	CASSQGGGEQYF	TGTGCCAGCAGCCAGGGGGGGGGCGAGCAGTACTTC
-	TRBV30	-	TRBJ1-6	CAWSATMNSPLHF	TGTGCCTGGAGCGCCACGATGAATTCACCCCTCCACTTT
many	TRBV28	TRBD1	TRBJ1-5	CASSSGQGRLQPQHF	TGTGCCAGCAGTTCCGGACAGGGGCGCCTTCAGCCCCAGCATTTT
-	TRBV12-3/TRBV12-4	TRBD1	TRBJ2-1	CASSLAAGGRVQFF	TGTGCCAGCAGTTTAGCGGCAGGGGGACGAGTGCAGTTCTTC
-	TRBV27	-	TRBJ2-5	CASRSRPRETQYF	TGTGCCAGCAGGAGTCGACCCAGGGAGACCCAGTACTTC
many	TRBV20-1	-	TRBJ1-1	CSARRGRATEAFF	TGCAGTGCTCGACGCGGCAGGGCCACTGAAGCTTTCTTT
many	TRBV3-1	-	TRBJ1-1	CASSAAWTGNTEAFF	TGTGCCAGCAGCGCCGCGTGGACTGGGAACACTGAAGCTTTCTTT
-	TRBV29-1	-	TRBJ2-5	CSLEGGGETQYF	TGCAGCCTCGAGGGGGGCGGGGAGACCCAGTACTTC
-	TRBV10-3	TRBD1	TRBJ1-3	CAIRQDRTRPGNTIYF	TGTGCCATCAGACAGGACAGGACCAGACCTGGAAACACCATATATTTT
few	TRBV6-5	TRBD2	TRBJ2-5	CASSYRLAGVPETQYF	TGTGCCAGCAGTTACCGGCTAGCGGGAGTCCCAGAGACCCAGTACTTC
many	TRBV10-3	-	TRBJ2-3	CAISDLVRGADTQYF	TGTGCCATCAGTGATCTCGTTAGAGGCGCAGATACGCAGTATTTT
many	TRBV3-1	TRBD2	TRBJ2-1	CASSRLAGNEQFF	TGTGCCAGCAGCCGCCTAGCGGGAAATGAGCAGTTCTTC
many	TRBV28	TRBD1	TRBJ1-2	CASSLQPATGDYAYTF	TGTGCCAGCAGTTTACAACCCGCTACAGGGGACTATGCCTACACCTTC
-	TRBV10-3	-	TRBJ2-2	CAILEGVNTGELFF	TGTGCCATCCTCGAGGGGGTGAACACCGGGGAGCTGTTTTTT
many	TRBV20-1	-	TRBJ2-7	CSARDPAVVSYEQYF	TGCAGTGCTAGAGATCCGGCAGTAGTCTCCTACGAGCAGTACTTC
few	TRBV30	TRBD2	TRBJ2-7	CAWSVRLAGPTYEQYF	TGTGCCTGGAGTGTAAGGCTAGCGGGACCAACCTACGAGCAGTACTTC
-	TRBV28	TRBD1	TRBJ1-1	CAGSPSTGGTEAFF	TGTGCCGGCAGTCCGTCGACAGGGGGTACTGAAGCTTTCTTT
few	TRBV2	-	TRBJ2-2	CASGGRATGELFF	TGTGCCAGCGGGGGTCGAGCCACCGGGGAGCTGTTTTTT
many	TRBV7-2	-	TRBJ1-1	CASSFLGGITEAFF	TGTGCCAGCAGCTTTCTTGGGGGGATTACTGAAGCTTTCTTT
-	TRBV5-1	-	TRBJ2-2	CASSWDHDTGELFF	TGCGCCAGCAGCTGGGACCACGACACCGGGGAGCTGTTTTTT
-	TRBV24-1	TRBD1	TRBJ1-1	CATSDGQGATEAFF	TGTGCCACCAGTGATGGACAGGGTGCCACTGAAGCTTTCTTT
many	TRBV7-8	TRBD2	TRBJ2-5	CASSLARLARPGETQYF	TGTGCCAGCAGCTTAGCCAGACTAGCTCGGCCTGGGGAGACCCAGTACTTC
-	TRBV19	-	TRBJ2-6	CASSSPGVPSGANVLTF	TGTGCCAGTAGTTCGCCAGGGGTCCCCTCTGGGGCCAACGTCCTGACTTTC
-	TRBV5-6	-	TRBJ2-7	CASRITGSPEQYF	TGTGCCAGCAGGATTACCGGGAGCCCTGAGCAGTACTTC
-	TRBV7-3	TRBD2	TRBJ2-3	CASSSGLAGNSTDTQYF	TGTGCCAGCAGCTCGGGACTAGCGGGGAACTCCACAGATACGCAGTATTTT
-	TRBV20-1	-	TRBJ1-4	CSASPTSGSEKLFF	TGCAGTGCTAGCCCCACCTCCGGGAGTGAAAAACTGTTTTTT
many	TRBV6-2/TRBV6-3	-	TRBJ1-2	CASSSNGYGYTF	TGTGCCAGCAGTTCAAACGGTTATGGCTACACCTTC
many	TRBV24-1	TRBD1	TRBJ1-2	CATSETGRGDGYTF	TGTGCCACCAGTGAGACAGGGCGTGGAGATGGCTACACCTTC
many	TRBV2	TRBD1	TRBJ1-6	CASSRDRGETSPLHF	TGTGCCAGCAGTCGCGACAGGGGAGAGACTTCACCCCTCCACTTT
once	TRBV27	TRBD1	TRBJ1-5	CASSRGGTGGVQPQHF	TGTGCCAGCAGCCGAGGAGGGACAGGGGGCGTCCAGCCCCAGCATTTT
-	TRBV19	-	TRBJ1-5	CASRDRAASNQPQHF	TGTGCCAGTAGGGACCGGGCGGCCAGCAATCAGCCCCAGCATTTT